This TCR beta chain was recovered during a study of tumor-infiltrating lymphocytes in localized non-small cell lung cancer. The data were produced by immunoSEQ multiplex PCR, yet TCRdb's version contains in-frame clones alone and is incomplete. The data hold some 10,000 clones, with less than 90% observed a single time. V was pared by 2 bases and J by 5 bases, with 15 bases between. Germline CDR1 reads MNHEY; CDR2 reads SVGAGI. The CDR3 runs to 15 residues. The sequence came from a human donor with non-small cell lung cancer. Source material: lung tumor tissue. The chain recombines TRBV6-5 with TRBJ1-2, with D unclear. For the CDR3, the DNA is TGTGCCAGCAGTTACGATCCCCCGGCAGCGTATGGCTACACCTTC. Translated, it gives CASSYDPPAAYGYTF.